This T cell receptor beta chain was captured in a study of blood T cells in healthy people across ages. V shed 5 bases and J shed 7 bases, with 18 bases lying between them. The CDR3 has 14 amino acids. The germline gives CDR1 MNHEY, CDR2 SVGAGI. Through a sample-barcoded 5' primer and a J-beta primer mix, a second PCR was run for roughly 7 to 11 cycles. TCRdb recomputed calls from the 5' RACE reads with MiXCR, one row per CDR3 protein. The sample comprises 500,000 to 600,000 distinct CDR3 sequences, 25% to 30% of which are singletons, and around a sixth rests with the top ten. Sequenced sample: blood. This sequence joins TRBV6-5 and TRBJ2-7; D could derive from TRBD1 or TRBD2 (5 bases each). This TCR was sampled from a woman aged 65 to 85 in good health. The CDR3 reads CASSPGPVNGEQYF. DNA for the CDR3: TGTGCCAGCAGTCCGGGACCGGTTAATGGGGAGCAGTACTTC.